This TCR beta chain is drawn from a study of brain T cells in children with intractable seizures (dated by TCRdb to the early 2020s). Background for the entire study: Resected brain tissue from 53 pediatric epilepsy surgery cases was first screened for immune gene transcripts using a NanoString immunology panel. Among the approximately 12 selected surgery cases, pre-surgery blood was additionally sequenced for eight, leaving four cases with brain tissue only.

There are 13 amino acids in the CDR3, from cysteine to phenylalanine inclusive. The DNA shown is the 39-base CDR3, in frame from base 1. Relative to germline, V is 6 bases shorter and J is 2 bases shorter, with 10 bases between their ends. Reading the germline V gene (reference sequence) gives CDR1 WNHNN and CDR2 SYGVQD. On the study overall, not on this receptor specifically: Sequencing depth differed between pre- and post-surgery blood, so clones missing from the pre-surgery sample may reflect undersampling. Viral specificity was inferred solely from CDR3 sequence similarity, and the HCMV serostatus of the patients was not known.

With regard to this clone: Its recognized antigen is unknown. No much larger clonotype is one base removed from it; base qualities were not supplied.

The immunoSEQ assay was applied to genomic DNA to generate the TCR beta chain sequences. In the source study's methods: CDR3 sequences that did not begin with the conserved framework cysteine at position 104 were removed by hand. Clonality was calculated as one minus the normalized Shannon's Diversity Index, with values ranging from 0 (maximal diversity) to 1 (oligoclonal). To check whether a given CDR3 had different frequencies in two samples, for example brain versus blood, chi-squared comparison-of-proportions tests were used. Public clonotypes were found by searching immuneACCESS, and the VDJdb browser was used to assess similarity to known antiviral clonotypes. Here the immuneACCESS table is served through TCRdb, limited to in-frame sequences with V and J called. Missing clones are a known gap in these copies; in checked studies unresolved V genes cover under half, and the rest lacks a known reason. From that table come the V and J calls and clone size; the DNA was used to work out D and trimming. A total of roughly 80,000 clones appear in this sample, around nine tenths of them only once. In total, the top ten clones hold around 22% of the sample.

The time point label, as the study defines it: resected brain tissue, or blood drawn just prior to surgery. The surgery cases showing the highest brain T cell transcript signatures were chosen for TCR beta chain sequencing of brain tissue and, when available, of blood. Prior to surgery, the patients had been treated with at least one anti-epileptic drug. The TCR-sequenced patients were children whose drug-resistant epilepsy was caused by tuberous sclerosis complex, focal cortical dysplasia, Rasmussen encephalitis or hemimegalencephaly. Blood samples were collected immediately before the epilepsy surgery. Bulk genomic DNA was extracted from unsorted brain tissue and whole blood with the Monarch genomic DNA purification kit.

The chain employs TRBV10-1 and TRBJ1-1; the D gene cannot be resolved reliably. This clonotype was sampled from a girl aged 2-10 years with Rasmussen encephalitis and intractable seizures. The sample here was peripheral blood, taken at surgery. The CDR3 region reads CASRATLNTEAFF. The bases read TGCGCCAGCAGGGCCACTTTAAACACTGAAGCTTTCTTT.